The sequence of this T cell receptor beta chain was determined in a study of T cells in Graves' hyperthyroidism and ophthalmopathy. Notes on the study in general: Most thyroid clonotypes that were expanded above 0.001 also turned up in blood. By a 13 V-J model, ophthalmopathy was set apart from stable hyperthyroidism.

This clonotype has a count of ten or more. Its cognate antigen is unknown. This CDR3 region has 15 residues. From germline, CDR1 is MNHNS and CDR2 SASEGT. Trimming pared 1 base from V and 3 bases from J, leaving 13 bases between. Authors of the study amplified TCR beta CDR3 regions from RNA transcripts. An initial round of RT-PCR targeting the TCR CDR3 relied on the HTBI primer set. Via MiXCR, TCRdb re-called the multiplex PCR reads, giving one row per CDR3 protein. The sample records a few hundred thousand distinct CDR3 sequences, 15% being singletons. The chain carries TRBV6-1 and TRBJ2-7; a weak D match, TRBD1 (5 bases). The sequenced sample was blood. The sequence came from a woman aged 30 to 39 with Graves' hyperthyroidism. The CDR3 loop reads CASSEGRGHNYEQYF. The CDR3 DNA is TGTGCCAGCAGTGAAGGAAGGGGTCATAACTACGAGCAGTACTTC.